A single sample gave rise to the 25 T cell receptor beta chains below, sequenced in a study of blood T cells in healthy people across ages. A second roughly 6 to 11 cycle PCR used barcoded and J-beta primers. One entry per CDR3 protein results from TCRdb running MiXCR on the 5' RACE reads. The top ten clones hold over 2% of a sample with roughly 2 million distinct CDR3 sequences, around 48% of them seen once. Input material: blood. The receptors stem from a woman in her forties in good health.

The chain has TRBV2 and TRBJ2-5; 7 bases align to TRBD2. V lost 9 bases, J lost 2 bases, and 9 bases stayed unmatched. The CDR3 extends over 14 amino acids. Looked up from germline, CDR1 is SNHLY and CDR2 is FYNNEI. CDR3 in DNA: TGTGCCAGACGGAAGACTAGCTCACAAGAGACCCAGTACTTC. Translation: CARRKTSSQETQYF.

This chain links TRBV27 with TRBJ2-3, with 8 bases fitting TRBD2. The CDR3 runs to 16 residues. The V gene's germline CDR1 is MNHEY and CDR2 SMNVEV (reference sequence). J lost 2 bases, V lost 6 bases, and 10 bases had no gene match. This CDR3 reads CASRVYSGGFTDTQYF. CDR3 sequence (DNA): TGTGCCAGCAGAGTTTACAGCGGGGGATTCACAGATACGCAGTATTTT.

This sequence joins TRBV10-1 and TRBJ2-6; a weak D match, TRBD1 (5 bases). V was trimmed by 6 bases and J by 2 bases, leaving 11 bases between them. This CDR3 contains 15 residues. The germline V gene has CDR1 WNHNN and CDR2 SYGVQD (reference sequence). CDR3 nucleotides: TGCGCCAGCAGCGACAGCGCTACTGGGGCCAACGTCCTGACTTTC. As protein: CASSDSATGANVLTF.

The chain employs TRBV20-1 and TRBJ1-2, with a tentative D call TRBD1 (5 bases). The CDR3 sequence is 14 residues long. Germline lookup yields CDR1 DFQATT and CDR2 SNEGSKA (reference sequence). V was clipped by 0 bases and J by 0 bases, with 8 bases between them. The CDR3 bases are TGCAGTGCTAGAGATGGGGGGGCTAACTATGGCTACACCTTC. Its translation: CSARDGGANYGYTF.

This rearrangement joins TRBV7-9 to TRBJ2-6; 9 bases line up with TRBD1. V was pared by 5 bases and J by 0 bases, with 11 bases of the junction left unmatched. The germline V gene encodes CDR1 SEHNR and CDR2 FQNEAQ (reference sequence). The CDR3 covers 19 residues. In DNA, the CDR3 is TGTGCCAGCAGCCCAAGGACAGGGGCGGGTTCCTCTGGGGCCAACGTCCTGACTTTC. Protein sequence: CASSPRTGAGSSGANVLTF.

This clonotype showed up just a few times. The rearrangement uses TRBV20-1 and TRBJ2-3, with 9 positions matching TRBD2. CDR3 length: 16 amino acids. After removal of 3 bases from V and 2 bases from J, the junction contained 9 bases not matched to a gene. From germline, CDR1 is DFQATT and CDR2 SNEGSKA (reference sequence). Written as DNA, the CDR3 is TGCAGTGCTAGGGGACTAGCCCCACCAATCACAGATACGCAGTATTTT. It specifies CSARGLAPPITDTQYF.

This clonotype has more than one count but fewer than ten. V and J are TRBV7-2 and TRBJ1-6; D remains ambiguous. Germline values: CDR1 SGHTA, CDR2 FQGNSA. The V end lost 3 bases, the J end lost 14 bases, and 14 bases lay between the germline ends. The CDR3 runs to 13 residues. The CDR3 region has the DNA TGTGCCAGCAGCTTCGACCAGGCGGGGACCCTCCACTTT. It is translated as CASSFDQAGTLHF.

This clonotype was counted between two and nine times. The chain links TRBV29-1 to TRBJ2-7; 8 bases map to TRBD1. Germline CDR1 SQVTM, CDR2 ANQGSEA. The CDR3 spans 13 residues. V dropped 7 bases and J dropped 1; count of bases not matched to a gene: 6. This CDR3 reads CSALTGDSYEQYF. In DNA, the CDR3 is TGCAGCGCATTGACAGGGGATTCCTACGAGCAGTACTTC.

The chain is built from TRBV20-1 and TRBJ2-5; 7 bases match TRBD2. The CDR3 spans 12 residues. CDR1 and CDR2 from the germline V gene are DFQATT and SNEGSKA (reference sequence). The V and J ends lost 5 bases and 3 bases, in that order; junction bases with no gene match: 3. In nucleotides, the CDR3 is TGCAGTGCTCCCAGCGGGAAAGAGACCCAGTACTTC. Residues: CSAPSGKETQYF.

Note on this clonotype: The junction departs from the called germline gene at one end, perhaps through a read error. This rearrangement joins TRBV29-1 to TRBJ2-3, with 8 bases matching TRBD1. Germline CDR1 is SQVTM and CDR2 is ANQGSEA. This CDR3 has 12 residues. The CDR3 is CSVEQGADAQYF. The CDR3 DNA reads TGCAGCGTTGAACAGGGGGCAGATGCGCAGTATTTT.

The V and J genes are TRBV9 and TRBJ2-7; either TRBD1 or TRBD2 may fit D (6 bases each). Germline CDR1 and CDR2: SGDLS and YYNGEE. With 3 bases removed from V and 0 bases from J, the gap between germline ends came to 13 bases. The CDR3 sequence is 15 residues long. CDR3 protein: CASSEGGLASYEQYF. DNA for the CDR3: TGTGCCAGCAGCGAGGGGGGTCTTGCCTCCTACGAGCAGTACTTC.

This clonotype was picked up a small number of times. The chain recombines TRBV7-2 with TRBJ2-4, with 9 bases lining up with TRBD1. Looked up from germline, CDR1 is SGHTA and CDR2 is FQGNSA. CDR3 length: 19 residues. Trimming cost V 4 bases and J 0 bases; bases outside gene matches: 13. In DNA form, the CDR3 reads TGTGCCAGCAGCTACCCCCCGGGACAGGGACCGGGAGCCAAAAACATTCAGTACTTC. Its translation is CASSYPPGQGPGAKNIQYF.

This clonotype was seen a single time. The CDR3 bases are TGTGCCAGTCGGGACAGGGTTTTTGAAAAACTGTTTTTT. It yields the protein CASRDRVFEKLFF. The chain uses TRBV27 and TRBJ1-4; TRBD1 matches at 9 bases. This CDR3 is 13 amino acids long. Trimming removed 9 bases from V and 7 bases from J; junction bases left unmatched: 6. Per the germline V gene, CDR1 is MNHEY and CDR2 is SMNVEV (reference sequence).

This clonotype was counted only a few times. The CDR3 region has the DNA TGCGCCAGCAGCCAGGGGGCCGGACAGAACAATGAGCAGTTCTTC. Translating gives CASSQGAGQNNEQFF. The chain has TRBV5-1 and TRBJ2-1; 8 bases match TRBD1. V shed 4 bases, J shed 5 bases, and the junction held 8 bases outside the gene matches. CDR3 length: 15 residues. Germline-derived CDR1 and CDR2 are SGHRS and YFSETQ. The variable domain in full, with the rest retrieved from reference TRBV5-1 and TRBJ2-1, is KAGVTQTPRYLIKTRGQQVTLSCSPISGHRSVSWYQQTPGQGLQFLFEYFSETQRNKGNFPGRFSGRQFSNSRSEMNVSTLELGDSALYLCASSQGAGQNNEQFFGPGTRLTVL.

CDR3 loop: CASKIGSEDTQYF. The CDR3 DNA is TGCGCCAGCAAAATTGGGAGTGAAGATACGCAGTATTTT. The chain combines TRBV5-1 with TRBJ2-3, with D possibly matching TRBD2 (5 bases). This CDR3 is 13 amino acids long. Per the germline V gene, CDR1 is SGHRS and CDR2 is YFSETQ. V was shortened by 6 bases and J by 5 bases, with 13 bases between the two germline ends.

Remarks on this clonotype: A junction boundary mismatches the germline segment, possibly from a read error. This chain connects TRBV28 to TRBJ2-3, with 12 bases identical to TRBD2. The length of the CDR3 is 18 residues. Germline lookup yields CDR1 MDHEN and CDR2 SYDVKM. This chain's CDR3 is CASSFAGLAGSSGDTRYF. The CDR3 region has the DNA TGTGCCAGCAGTTTCGCGGGACTAGCGGGCTCGTCGGGAGATACGCGGTATTTT.

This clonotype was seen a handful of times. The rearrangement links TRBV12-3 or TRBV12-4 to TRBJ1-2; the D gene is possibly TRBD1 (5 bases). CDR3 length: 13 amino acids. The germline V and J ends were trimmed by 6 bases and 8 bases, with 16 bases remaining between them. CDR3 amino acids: CASRPGTGVGYTF. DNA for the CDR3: TGTGCCAGCAGACCTGGGACGGGCGTCGGCTACACCTTC.

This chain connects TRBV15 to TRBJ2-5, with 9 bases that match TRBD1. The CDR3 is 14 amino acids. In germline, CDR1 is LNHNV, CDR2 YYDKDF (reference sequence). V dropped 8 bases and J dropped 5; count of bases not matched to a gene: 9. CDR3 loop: CATGRGTGSETQYF. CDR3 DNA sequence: TGTGCCACCGGAAGGGGGACAGGGTCGGAGACCCAGTACTTC.

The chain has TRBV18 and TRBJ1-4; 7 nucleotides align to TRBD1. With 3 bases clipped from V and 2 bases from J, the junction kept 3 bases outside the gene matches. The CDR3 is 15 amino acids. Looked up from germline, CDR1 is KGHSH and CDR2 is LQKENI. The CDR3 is CASSPGQLTNEKLFF. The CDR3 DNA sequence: TGTGCCAGCTCACCGGGACAGCTTACTAATGAAAAACTGTTTTTT. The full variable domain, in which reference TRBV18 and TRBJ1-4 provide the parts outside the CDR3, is NAGVMQNPRHLVRRRGQEARLRCSPMKGHSHVYWYRQLPEEGLKFMVYLQKENIIDESGMPKERFSAEFPKEGPSILRIQQVVRGDSAAYFCASSPGQLTNEKLFFGSGTQLSVL.

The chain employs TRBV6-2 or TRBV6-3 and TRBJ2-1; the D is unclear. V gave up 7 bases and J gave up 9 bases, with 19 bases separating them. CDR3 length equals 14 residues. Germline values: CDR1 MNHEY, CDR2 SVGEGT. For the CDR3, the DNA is TGTGCCAGCACCCCGTTGTTACTCTCGATTGAGCAGTTCTTC. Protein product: CASTPLLLSIEQFF.

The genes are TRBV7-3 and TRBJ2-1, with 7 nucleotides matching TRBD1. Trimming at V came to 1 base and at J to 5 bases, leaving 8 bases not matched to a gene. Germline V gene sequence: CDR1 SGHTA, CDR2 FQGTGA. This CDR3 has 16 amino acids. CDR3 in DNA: TGTGCCAGCAGCTTAAACCCGGGACAGTTCGACAATGAGCAGTTCTTC. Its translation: CASSLNPGQFDNEQFF.

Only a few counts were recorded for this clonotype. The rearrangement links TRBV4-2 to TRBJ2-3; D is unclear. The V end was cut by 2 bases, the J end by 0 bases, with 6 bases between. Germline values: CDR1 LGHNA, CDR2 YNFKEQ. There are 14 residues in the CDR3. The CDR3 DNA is TGTGCCAGCAGCCAACGGGCGAGCACAGATACGCAGTATTTT. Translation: CASSQRASTDTQYF.

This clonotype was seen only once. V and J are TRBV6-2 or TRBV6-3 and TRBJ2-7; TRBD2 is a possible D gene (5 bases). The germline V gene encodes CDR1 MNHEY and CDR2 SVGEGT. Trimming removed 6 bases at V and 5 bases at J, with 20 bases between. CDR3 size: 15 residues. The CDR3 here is CASRNDGIPSDEQYF. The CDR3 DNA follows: TGTGCCAGCAGAAACGACGGGATCCCCAGCGACGAGCAGTACTTC.

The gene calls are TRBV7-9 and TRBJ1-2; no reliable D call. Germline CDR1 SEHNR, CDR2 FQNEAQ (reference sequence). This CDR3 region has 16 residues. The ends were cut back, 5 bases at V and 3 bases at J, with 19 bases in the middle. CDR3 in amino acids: CASSPSPGFKDYGYTF. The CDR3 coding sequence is TGTGCCAGCAGCCCTAGTCCCGGCTTTAAAGACTATGGCTACACCTTC.

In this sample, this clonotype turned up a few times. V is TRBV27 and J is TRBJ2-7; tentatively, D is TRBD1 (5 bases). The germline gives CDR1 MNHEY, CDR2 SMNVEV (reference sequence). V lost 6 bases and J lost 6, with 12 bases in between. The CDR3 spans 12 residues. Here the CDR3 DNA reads TGTGCCAGCAGCCGACCCCAGGGCGAGCAGTACTTC. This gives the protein CASSRPQGEQYF.